This T cell receptor beta chain was identified during a study of blood T cell repertoires in COVID-19. In germline, CDR1 is SGHAT, CDR2 FQNNGV. Trimming removed 6 bases from V and 2 bases from J, with 10 bases in between. The CDR3 covers 13 residues. Participant ages covered about 18 to 90 years across 24 US areas. Here immunoSEQ multiplex PCR was the method, and the copy in TCRdb shows in-frame clones only, minus some. The sample shows 300,000 to 400,000 clones, more than 75% of them seen only once. The TCR comes from a woman aged 25-40 years with acute COVID-19. What was sequenced was PBMCs or T cells enriched from blood (not recorded which). The chain recombines TRBV11-2 with TRBJ1-1; TRBD1 is a possible D gene (5 bases). The CDR3 here is CASSLTGNTEAFF. For the CDR3, the DNA is TGTGCCAGCAGTCTTACAGGTAACACTGAAGCTTTCTTT.